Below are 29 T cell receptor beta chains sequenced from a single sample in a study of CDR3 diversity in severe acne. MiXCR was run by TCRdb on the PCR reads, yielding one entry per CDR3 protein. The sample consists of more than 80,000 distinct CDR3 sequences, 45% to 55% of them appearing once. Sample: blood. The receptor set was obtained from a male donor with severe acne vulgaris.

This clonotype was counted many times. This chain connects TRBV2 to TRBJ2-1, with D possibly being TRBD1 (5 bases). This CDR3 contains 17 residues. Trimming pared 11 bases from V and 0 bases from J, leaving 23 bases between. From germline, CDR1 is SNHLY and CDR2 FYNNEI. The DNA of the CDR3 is TGTGCCGGCCGAACAGGAATAGGGCTCAGCTCCTACAATGAGCAGTTCTTC. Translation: CAGRTGIGLSSYNEQFF. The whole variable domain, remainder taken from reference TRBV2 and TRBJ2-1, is EPEVTQTPSHQVTQMGQEVILRCVPISNHLYFYWYRQILGQKVEFLVSFYNNEISEKSEIFDDQFSVERPDGSNFTLKIRSTKLEDSAMYFCAGRTGIGLSSYNEQFFGPGTRLTVL.

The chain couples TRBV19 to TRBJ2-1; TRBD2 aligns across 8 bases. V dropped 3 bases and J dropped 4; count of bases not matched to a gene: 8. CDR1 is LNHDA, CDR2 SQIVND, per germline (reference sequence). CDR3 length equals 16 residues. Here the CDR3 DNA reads TGTGCCAGTAGTATTGGGAGCGGGAGTCTTTACAATGAGCAGTTCTTC. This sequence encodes CASSIGSGSLYNEQFF. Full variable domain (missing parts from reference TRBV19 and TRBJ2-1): DGGITQSPKYLFRKEGQNVTLSCEQNLNHDAMYWYRQDPGQGLRLIYYSQIVNDFQKGDIAEGYSVSREKKESFPLTVTSAQKNPTAFYLCASSIGSGSLYNEQFFGPGTRLTVL.

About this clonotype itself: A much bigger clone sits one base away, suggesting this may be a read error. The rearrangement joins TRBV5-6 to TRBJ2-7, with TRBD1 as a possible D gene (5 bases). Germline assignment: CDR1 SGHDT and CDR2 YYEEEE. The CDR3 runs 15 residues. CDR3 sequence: CASSFLVGVTYEQCF. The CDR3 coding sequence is TGTGCCAGCAGCTTCCTAGTAGGGGTTACCTACGAGCAGTGCTTC.

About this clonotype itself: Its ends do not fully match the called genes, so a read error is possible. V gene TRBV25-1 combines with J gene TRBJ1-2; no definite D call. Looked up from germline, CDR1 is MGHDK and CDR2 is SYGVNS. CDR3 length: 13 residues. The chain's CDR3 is CAGSGWRGYGYTF. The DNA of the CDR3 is TGTGCCGGCAGTGGGTGGCGGGGCTATGGCTACACCTTC.

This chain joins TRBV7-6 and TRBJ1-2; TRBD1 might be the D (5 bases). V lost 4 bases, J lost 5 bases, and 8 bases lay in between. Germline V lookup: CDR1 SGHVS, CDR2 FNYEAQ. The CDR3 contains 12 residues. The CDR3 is CASSSDSYGYTF. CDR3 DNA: TGTGCCAGCAGCTCCGACAGTTATGGCTACACCTTC.

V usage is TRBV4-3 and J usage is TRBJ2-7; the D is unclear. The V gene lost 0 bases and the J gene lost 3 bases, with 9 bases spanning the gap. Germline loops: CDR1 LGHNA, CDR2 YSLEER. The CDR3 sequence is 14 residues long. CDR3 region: CASSQETGFYEQYF. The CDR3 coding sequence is TGCGCCAGCAGCCAAGAAACCGGGTTCTACGAGCAGTACTTC.

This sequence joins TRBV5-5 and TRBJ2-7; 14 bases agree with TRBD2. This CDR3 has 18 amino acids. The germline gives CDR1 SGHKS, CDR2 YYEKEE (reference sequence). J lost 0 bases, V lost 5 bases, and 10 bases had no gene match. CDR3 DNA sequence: TGTGCCAGCAGGCCGACTAGCGGGGGGGGCCGAAGCTCCTACGAGCAGTACTTC. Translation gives CASRPTSGGGRSSYEQYF.

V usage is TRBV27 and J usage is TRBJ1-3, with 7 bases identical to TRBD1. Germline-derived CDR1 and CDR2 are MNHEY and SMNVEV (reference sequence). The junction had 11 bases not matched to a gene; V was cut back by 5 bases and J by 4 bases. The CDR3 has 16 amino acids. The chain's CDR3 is CASSPIGQADGNTIYF. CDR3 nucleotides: TGTGCCAGCAGTCCGATCGGACAGGCCGACGGAAACACCATATATTTT.

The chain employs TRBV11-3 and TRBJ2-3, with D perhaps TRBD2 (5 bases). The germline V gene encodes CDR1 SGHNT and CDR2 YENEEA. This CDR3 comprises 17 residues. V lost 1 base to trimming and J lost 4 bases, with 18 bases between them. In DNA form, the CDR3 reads TGTGCCAGCAGCTTAGGGTTTCGGGGTACGGCGGCAGATACGCAGTATTTT. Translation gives CASSLGFRGTAADTQYF.

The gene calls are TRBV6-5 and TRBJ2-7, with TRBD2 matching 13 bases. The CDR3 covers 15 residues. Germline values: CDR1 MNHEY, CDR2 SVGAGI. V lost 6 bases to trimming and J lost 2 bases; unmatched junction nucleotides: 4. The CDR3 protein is CASRKLAGGPYEQYF. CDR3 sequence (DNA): TGTGCCAGCAGGAAACTAGCGGGAGGGCCCTACGAGCAGTACTTC.

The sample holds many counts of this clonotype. DNA for the CDR3: TGTGCCAGCAATAGGGGTTTATCGCAGTTCTTC. This gives the protein CASNRGLSQFF. The chain recombines TRBV28 with TRBJ2-1; possibly TRBD1 for D (5 bases). Trimming removed 7 bases from V and 12 bases from J, with 13 bases in between. The CDR3 length is 11 residues. Germline CDR1 and CDR2: MDHEN and SYDVKM.

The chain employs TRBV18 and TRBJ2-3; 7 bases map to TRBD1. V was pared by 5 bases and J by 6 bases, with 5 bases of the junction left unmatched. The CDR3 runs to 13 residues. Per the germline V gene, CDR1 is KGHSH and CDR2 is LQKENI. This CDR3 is CASSGGTADTQYF. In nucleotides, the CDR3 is TGTGCCAGCTCAGGTGGGACAGCCGATACGCAGTATTTT.

CDR3 region: CSVEVDGTGGGQPQHF. The CDR3 nucleotides are TGCAGCGTTGAAGTAGATGGGACAGGGGGCGGACAGCCCCAGCATTTT. The gene calls are TRBV29-1 and TRBJ1-5; 12 bases are a match to TRBD1. V shed 1 base and J 7 bases; nucleotides not matched to a gene: 8. The CDR3 spans 16 residues. Germline CDR1 reads SQVTM; CDR2 reads ANQGSEA.

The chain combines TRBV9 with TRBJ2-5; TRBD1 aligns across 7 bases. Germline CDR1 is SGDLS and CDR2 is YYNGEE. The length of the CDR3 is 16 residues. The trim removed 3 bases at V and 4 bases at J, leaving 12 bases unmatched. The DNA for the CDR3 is TGTGCCAGCAGCGGCCCAGAAGTGGCAGGGGGAGAGACCCAGTACTTC. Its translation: CASSGPEVAGGETQYF.

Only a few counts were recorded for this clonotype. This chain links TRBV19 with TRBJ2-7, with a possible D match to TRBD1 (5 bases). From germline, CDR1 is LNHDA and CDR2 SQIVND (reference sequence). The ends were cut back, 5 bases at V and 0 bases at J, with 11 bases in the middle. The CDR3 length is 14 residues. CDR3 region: CASSSRTNSYEQYF. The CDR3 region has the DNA TGTGCCAGTAGTTCTCGGACAAACTCCTACGAGCAGTACTTC.

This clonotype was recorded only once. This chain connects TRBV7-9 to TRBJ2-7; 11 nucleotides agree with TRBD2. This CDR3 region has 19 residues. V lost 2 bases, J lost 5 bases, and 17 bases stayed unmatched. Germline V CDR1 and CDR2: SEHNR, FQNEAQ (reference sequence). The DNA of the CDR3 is TGTGCCAGCAGCTTAAGGCCGGGGGCTAGCGGGAGGCTCAGGGACGAGCAGTACTTC. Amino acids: CASSLRPGASGRLRDEQYF.

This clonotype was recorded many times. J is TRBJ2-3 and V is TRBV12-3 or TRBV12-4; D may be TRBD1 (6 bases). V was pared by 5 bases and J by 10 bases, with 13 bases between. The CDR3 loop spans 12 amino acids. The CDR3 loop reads CASSLPTGAQYF. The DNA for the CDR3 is TGTGCCAGCAGTCTCCCGACAGGTGCGCAGTATTTT.

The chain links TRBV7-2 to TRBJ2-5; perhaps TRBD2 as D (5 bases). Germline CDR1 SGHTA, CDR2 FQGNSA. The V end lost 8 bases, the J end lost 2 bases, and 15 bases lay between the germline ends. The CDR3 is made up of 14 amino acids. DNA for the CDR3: TGTGCCAGCGGTTTCGTGGGAGTTCAAGAGACCCAGTACTTC. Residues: CASGFVGVQETQYF.

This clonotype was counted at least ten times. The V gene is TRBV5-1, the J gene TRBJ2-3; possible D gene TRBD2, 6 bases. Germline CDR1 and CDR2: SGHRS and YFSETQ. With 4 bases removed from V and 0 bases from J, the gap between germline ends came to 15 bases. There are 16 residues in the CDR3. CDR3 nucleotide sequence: TGCGCCAGCAGCCTCCTTAGCGGAGCTAGCACAGATACGCAGTATTTT. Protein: CASSLLSGASTDTQYF.

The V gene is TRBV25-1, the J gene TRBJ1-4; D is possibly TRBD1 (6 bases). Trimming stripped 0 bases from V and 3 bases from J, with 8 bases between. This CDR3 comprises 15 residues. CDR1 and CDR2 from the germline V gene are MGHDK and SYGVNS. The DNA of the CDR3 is TGTGCCAGCAGTGAATATGAGGGGGCTAATGAAAAACTGTTTTTT. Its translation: CASSEYEGANEKLFF.

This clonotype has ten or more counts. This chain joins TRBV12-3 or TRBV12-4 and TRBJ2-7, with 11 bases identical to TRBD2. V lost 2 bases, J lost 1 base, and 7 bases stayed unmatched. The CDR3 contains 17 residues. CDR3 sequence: CASSLMLAGGPSYEQYF. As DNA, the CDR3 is TGTGCCAGCAGTTTAATGCTAGCGGGAGGCCCTTCCTACGAGCAGTACTTC.

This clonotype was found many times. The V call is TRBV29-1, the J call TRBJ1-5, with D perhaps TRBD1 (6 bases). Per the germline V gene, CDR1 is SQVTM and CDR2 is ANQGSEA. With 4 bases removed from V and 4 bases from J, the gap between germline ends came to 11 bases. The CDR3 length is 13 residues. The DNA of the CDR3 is TGCAGCGTTGGGACAGAGCTTAATCAGCCCCAGCATTTT. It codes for CSVGTELNQPQHF.

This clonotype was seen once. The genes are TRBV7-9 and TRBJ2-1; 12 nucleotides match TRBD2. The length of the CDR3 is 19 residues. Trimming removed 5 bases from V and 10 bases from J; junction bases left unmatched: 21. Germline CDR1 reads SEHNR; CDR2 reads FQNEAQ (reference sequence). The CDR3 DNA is TGTGCCAGCAGCGCCCGTCCCGCTAGCGGGAGGGCCGGGGGCGGGGAGCAGTTCTTC. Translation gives CASSARPASGRAGGGEQFF.

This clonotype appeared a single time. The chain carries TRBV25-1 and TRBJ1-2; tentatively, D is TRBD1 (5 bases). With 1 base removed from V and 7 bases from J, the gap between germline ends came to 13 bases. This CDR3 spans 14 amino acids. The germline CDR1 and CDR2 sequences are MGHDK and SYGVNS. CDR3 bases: TGTGCCAGCAGTGAATTAATTTCTGGGGGTGGCTACACCTTC. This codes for CASSELISGGGYTF.

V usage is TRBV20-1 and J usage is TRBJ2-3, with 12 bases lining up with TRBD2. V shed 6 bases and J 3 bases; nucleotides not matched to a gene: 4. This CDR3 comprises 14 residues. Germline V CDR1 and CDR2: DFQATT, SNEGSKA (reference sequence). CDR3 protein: CSALGTSGTDTQYF. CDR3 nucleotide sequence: TGCAGTGCACTCGGGACTAGCGGGACAGATACGCAGTATTTT.

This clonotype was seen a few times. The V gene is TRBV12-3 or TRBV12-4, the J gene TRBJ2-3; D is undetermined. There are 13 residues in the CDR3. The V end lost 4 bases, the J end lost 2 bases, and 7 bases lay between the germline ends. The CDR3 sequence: CASSSLATDTQYF. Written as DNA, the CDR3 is TGTGCCAGCAGTTCTTTGGCCACAGATACGCAGTATTTT.

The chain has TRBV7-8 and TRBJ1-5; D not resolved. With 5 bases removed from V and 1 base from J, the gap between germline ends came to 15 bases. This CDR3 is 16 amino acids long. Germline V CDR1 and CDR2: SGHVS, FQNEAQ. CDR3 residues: CASSPEARLSNQPQHF. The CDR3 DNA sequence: TGTGCCAGCAGCCCCGAGGCACGGCTAAGCAATCAGCCCCAGCATTTT.

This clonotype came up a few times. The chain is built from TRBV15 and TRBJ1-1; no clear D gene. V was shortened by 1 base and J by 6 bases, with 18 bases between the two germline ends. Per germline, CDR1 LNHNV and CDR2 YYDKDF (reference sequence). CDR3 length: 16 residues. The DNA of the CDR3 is TGTGCCACCAGCAGAGCTTCGGGGTTCGAGTGGGCTGAAGCTTTCTTT. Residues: CATSRASGFEWAEAFF. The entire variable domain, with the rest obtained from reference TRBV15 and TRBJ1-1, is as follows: DAMVIQNPRYQVTQFGKPVTLSCSQTLNHNVMYWYQQKSSQAPKLLFHYYDKDFNNEADTPDNFQSRRPNTSFCFLDIRSPGLGDTAMYLCATSRASGFEWAEAFFGQGTRLTVV.

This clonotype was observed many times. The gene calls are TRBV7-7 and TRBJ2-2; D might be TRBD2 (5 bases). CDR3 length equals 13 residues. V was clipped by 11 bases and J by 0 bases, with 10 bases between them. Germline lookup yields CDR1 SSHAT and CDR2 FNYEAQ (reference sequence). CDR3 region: CAGGGPNTGELFF. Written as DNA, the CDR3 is TGTGCCGGAGGTGGGCCGAACACCGGGGAGCTGTTTTTT.